Only one count was recorded for the clone carrying this TCR beta chain. Trimming pared 1 base from V and 11 bases from J, leaving 17 bases between. Germline V CDR1 and CDR2: SEHNR, FQNEAQ (reference sequence). The length of the CDR3 is 14 residues. Repertoires were generated with immunoSEQ multiplex PCR, while TCRdb's copy carries only in-frame clones and drops some. Among fewer than 3 million clones listed, less than 95% were seen once. The data derive from a study of shared clonotypes between healthy human individuals. The V call is TRBV7-9, the J call TRBJ2-5, with a weak D call TRBD2 (6 bases). What was sequenced was naive CD4+ T cells from PBMCs. Regarding subset: CD45RA+ positively selected. The origin of this receptor is a man between 18 and 29 years old in good health. Some clones in this sample may be carry-over from other donors' samples. In DNA, the CDR3 is TGTGCCAGCAGCTTAGTCATGGAATCGGGGGAGCAGTACTTC. Translating it yields CASSLVMESGEQYF.